This TCR beta chain was sequenced in a study of T cell repertoires in cytomegalovirus infection. Study at large: Evidence of both CMV infection and a matching HLA type came from public TCR beta signatures.

A single record per CDR3 protein comes from TCRdb applying MiXCR to the reads. The sample lists about 120,000 distinct CDR3 sequences; around a tenth were seen once. The sample holds a few counts of this clonotype. The antigen is undetermined. The CDR3 contains 17 residues. The germline V gene has CDR1 SGHAT and CDR2 FQNNGV. Trimming left V 3 bases short and J 2 bases short, with 18 bases between. The genes are TRBV11-2 and TRBJ2-3; maybe TRBD2 (6 bases). The source of this sequence is a human donor in good health (CMV status not recorded). Some clones in this sample may be carry-over from other donors' samples. Sequenced: PBMCs, sequenced either directly or after in vitro stimulation (not recorded which). Here the CDR3 DNA reads TGTGCCAGCAGCTTCATGTCCGTGCGGGATGACACAGATACGCAGTATTTT. Translated: CASSFMSVRDDTDTQYF.